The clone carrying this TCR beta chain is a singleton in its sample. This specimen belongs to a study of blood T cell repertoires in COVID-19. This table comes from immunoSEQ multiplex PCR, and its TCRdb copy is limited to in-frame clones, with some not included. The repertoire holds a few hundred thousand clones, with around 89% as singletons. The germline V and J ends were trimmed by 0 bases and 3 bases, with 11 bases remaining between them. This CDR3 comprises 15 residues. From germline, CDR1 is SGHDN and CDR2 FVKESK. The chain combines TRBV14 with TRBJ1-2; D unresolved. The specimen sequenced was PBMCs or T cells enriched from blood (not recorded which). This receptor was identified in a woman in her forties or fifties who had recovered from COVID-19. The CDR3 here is CASSQEYGLYYGYTF. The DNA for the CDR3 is TGTGCCAGCAGCCAAGAGTACGGACTTTACTATGGCTACACCTTC.